This T cell receptor (beta chain) was sequenced during a study of cytomegalovirus exposure and HLA in healthy donors. The germline CDR1 and CDR2 sequences are MNHEY and SVGAGI. The junction had 2 bases not matched to a gene; V was cut back by 8 bases and J by 1 base. The CDR3 sequence is 13 residues long. Of note for this clone: Its antigen remains unknown.

PCR was performed using 60 Vbeta and 13 Jbeta primers. Authors' data handling: Later, an analysis found about 83 million unique TCR beta chains, and 8.5 million to 12 million of these were shared. Measured with immunoSEQ multiplex PCR; TCRdb has only the in-frame clones, and not every one. The V and J calls and clone size were taken over from that table, and D and trimming were inferred from the DNA. The profile covers approximately 97,000 clones, with 78% appearing a single time and about 4% taken by the ten largest. Findings and caveats of the study: An apparent linkage of common viral pathogens to several of the most significant clusters emerged in a later analysis.

This TCR was recovered from a woman between 40 and 50 years old in good health and CMV-seropositive. This rearrangement joins TRBV6-5 to TRBJ1-1; TRBD1 agrees at 9 bases. The sequencing input was PBMCs. This CDR3 is CASEDRGNTEAFF. CDR3 sequence (DNA): TGTGCCAGCGAGGACAGGGGGAACACTGAAGCTTTCTTT.